The rows below give T cell receptor beta chains drawn from one sample of a study of CXCR3-negative and CXCR3-positive naive CD8 T cells. TCRdb re-analyzed the 5' RACE reads; it lists each CDR3 protein once, without DNA. The sample's table shows 150,000 or so distinct CDR3 sequences. The material sequenced was naive CXCR3+ CD8+ T cells from blood. The receptors shown here come from a human donor in good health. Some clones in this sample may be carry-over from other donors' samples. The CDR3 runs from the conserved cysteine through the conserved F or W.

>TRBJ2-1|TRBV6-4
CASSEYGGSYTEQFF
>TRBJ1-1|TRBV28
CASSLLPNTEAFF
>TRBJ2-5|TRBV28
CASSAPGAETQYF
>TRBJ2-2|TRBV6-2/TRBV6-3
CASSYLGTGELFF
>TRBJ2-3|TRBV29-1
CSVPVTDTQYF
>TRBJ2-7|TRBV4-3
CASSQDYLASGAYEQYF
>TRBJ2-7|TRBV24-1
CATSDLAGFEQYF
>TRBJ1-2|TRBV29-1
CSVASEGNYGYTF
>TRBJ2-2|TRBV4-2
CASSQPPGDTGELFF
>TRBJ2-7|TRBV12-5
CASRAGASYEQYF
>TRBJ1-6|TRBV19
CASSIGLGVASPLHF
>TRBJ2-7|TRBV5-1
CASSLVGVSSYEQYF
>TRBJ1-1|TRBV7-3
CASSYQGGGRTEAFF
>TRBJ2-7|TRBV4-3
CASSPEMGGAHEQYF
>TRBJ2-7|TRBV20-1
CSARDHTRSYEQYF
>TRBJ1-4|TRBV7-8
CASSLEPSNEKLFF
>TRBJ2-1|TRBV29-1
CSPRLATYNEQFF
>TRBJ1-2|TRBV19
CASSMKGNYGYTF
>TRBJ2-1|TRBV30
CAWSVGAPGRFF
>TRBJ2-5|TRBV29-1
CSVDTDGQETQYF
>TRBJ2-6|TRBV6-5
CASGDFQGPSRSGANVLTF
>TRBJ2-1|TRBV4-1
CASSQVASGYNEQFF
>TRBJ2-5|TRBV7-9
CASSLAMPGPRRETQYF
>TRBJ2-7|TRBV6-1
CASSPSSGSYEQYF
>TRBJ2-1|TRBV5-1
CASSLNPGGNEQFF
>TRBJ1-5|TRBV27
CASSYTGFSNQPQHF